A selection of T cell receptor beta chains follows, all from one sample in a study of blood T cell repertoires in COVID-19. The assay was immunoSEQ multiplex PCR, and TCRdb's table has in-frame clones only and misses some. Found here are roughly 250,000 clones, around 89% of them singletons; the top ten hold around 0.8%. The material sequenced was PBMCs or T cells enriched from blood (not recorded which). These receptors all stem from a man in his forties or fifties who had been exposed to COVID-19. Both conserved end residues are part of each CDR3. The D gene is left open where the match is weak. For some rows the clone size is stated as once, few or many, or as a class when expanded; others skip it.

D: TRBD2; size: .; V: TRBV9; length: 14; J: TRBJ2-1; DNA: TGTGCCAGCACGTCTAGCGGAGCCTACAATGAGCAGTTCTTC; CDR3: CASTSSGAYNEQFF
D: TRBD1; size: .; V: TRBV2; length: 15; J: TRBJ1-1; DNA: TGTGCCAGCAGTGGGTACAGGGGGCTTTCAACTGAAGCTTTCTTT; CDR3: CASSGYRGLSTEAFF
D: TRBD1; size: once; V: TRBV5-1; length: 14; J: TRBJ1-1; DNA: TGCGCCAGCAGCGCGGGGACAGGGGTCACTGAAGCTTTCTTT; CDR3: CASSAGTGVTEAFF
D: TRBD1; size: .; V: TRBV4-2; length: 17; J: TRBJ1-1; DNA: TGTGCCAGCAGCCACCCAGGGGACAGAGCAATGAACACTGAAGCTTTCTTT; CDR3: CASSHPGDRAMNTEAFF
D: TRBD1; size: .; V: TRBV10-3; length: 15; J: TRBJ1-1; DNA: TGTGCCATCAGTCCCCAGGGGGCTGAAGGCACTGAAGCTTTCTTT; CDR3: CAISPQGAEGTEAFF
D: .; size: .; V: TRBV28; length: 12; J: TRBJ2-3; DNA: TGTGCCAGCACCACAGCCACAGATACGCAGTATTTT; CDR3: CASTTATDTQYF
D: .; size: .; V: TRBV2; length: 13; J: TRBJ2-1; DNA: TGTGCCAGCAGTTATAACGAGGACAATGAGCAGTTCTTC; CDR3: CASSYNEDNEQFF
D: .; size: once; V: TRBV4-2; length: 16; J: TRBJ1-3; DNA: TGTGCCAGCAGCCAAGATGACTCAGATTGGATAAACACCATATATTTT; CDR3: CASSQDDSDWINTIYF
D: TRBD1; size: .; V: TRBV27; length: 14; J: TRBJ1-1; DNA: TGTGCCAGCAGTTTATCGGGGGCAGGGGGTGAAGCTTTCTTT; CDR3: CASSLSGAGGEAFF
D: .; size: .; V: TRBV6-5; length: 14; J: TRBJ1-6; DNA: TGTGCCAGCAGTTACTCGGGCCTTGATCAGCCCCTCCACTTT; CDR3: CASSYSGLDQPLHF
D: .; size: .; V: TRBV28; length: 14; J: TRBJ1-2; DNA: TGTGCCAGCACCCCGGTCGGGGGGGTAAGTGGCTACACCTTC; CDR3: CASTPVGGVSGYTF
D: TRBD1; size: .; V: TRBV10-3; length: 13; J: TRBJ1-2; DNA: TGTGCCATCAGCGGGACAGAAAATTATGGCTACACCTTC; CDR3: CAISGTENYGYTF
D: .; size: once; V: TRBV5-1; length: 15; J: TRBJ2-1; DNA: TGCGCCAGCAGCTTGGTAGGGGGGGCCTACAATGAGCAGTTCTTC; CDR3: CASSLVGGAYNEQFF
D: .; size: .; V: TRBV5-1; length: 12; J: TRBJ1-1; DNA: TGCGCCAGCAGCTTGACAGGCGCTGGGGCTTTCTTT; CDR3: CASSLTGAGAFF
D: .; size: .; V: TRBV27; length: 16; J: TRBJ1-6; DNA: TGTGCCAGCCGCTACCGGGGGAGGGGATCCAATTCACCCCTCCACTTT; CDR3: CASRYRGRGSNSPLHF
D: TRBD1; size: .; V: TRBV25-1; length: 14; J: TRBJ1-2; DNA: TGTGCCAGCAGTGGCTACAGGGGTCTCTATGGCTACACCTTC; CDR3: CASSGYRGLYGYTF
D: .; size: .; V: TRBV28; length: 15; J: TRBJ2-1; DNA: TGTGCCAGCAGACCGTTCATGGACTCGTATACTGAGCAGTTCTTC; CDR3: CASRPFMDSYTEQFF
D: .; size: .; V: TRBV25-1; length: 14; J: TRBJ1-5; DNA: TGTGCCAGCAGTGAATGGGGGGTCCCGCAGCCCCAGCATTTT; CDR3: CASSEWGVPQPQHF
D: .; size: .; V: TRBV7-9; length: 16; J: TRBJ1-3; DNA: TGTGCCAGCAGCACGAGCGCCCCGCTAGCTGGAAACACCATATATTTT; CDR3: CASSTSAPLAGNTIYF
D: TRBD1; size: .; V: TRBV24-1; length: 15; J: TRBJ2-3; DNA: TGTGCCACCAGTGAAGCAGGGGGAATTAGAGATACGCAGTATTTT; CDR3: CATSEAGGIRDTQYF
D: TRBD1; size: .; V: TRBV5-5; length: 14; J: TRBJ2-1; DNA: TGTGCCAGCAGAGAGGGGGCTCATGTGGGTGAGCAGTTCTTC; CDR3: CASREGAHVGEQFF
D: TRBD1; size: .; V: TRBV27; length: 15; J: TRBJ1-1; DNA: TGTGCCAGCAGTTTGACAGGGGGCAGGAACACTGAAGCTTTCTTT; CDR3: CASSLTGGRNTEAFF
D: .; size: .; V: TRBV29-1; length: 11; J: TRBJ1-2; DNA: TGCAGCGTGACAGGAGACTATGGCTACACCTTC; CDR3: CSVTGDYGYTF
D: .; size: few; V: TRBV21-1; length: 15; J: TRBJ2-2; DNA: TGTGCCAGCAACCCACAGGGAGCTAACACCGGGGAGCTGTTTTTT; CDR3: CASNPQGANTGELFF
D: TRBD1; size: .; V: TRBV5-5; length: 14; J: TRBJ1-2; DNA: TGTGCCAGCAGCCTAGGACAGGGGAACTATGGCTACACCTTC; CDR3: CASSLGQGNYGYTF
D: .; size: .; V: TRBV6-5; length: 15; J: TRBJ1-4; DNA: TGTGCCAGCAGTCGACAGATTGCAACTAATGAAAAACTGTTTTTT; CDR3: CASSRQIATNEKLFF
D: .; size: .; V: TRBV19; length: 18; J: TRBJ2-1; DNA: TGTGCCAGTAGTATAGATATCCGGCTAGATGCCCCCTACAATGAGCAGTTCTTC; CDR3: CASSIDIRLDAPYNEQFF
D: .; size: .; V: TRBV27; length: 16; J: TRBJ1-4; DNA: TGTGCCAGCAGTCCGCGGGATTTTGCAACTAATGAAAAACTGTTTTTT; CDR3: CASSPRDFATNEKLFF
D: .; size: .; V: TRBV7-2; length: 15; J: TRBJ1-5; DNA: TGTGCCAGCAGCTTTGACAGATCTAGCAATCAGCCCCAGCATTTT; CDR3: CASSFDRSSNQPQHF
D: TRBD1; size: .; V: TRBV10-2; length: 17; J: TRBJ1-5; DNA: TGCGCCAGCAGTCAGCGGACAGGGATGGACAGCAATCAGCCCCAGCATTTT; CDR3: CASSQRTGMDSNQPQHF
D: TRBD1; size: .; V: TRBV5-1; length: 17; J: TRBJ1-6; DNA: TGCGCCAGCAGCTTGGGCCCCCGACAGGGTGGCGGTTCACCCCTCCACTTT; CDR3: CASSLGPRQGGGSPLHF
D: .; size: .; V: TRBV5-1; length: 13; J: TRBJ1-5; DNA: TGCGCCAGCAGCTTAGAGGTGAATCAGCCCCAGCATTTT; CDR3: CASSLEVNQPQHF
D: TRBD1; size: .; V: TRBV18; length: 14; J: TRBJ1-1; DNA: TGTGCCAGCTCACCGCGGACAGGGGATCTGATCGTTTTCTTT; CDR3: CASSPRTGDLIVFF
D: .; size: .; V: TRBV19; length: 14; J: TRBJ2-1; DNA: TGTGCCAGTAAGAGCCGAAGCTCCTACAATGAGCAGTTCTTC; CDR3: CASKSRSSYNEQFF
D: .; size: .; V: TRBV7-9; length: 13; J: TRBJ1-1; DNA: TGTGCCAGCAGCTACGAGATGGACACTGAAGCTTTCTTT; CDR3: CASSYEMDTEAFF
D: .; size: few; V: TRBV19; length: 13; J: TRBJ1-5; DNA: TGTGCCAGTAGTATAGATCGGGATCAGCCCCAGCATTTT; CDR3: CASSIDRDQPQHF
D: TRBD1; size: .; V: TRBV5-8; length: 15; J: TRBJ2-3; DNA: TGTGCCAGCAGGGTACAGGGGATCCGGACAGATACGCAGTATTTT; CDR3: CASRVQGIRTDTQYF
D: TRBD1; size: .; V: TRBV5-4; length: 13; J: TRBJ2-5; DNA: TGTGCCAGCAGCCTCCGACAGGGAGAGACCCAGTACTTC; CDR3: CASSLRQGETQYF
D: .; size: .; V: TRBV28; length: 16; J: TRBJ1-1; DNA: TGTGCCAGCACTCACAAAAAGTTCGGAAGGAGCACTGAAGCTTTCTTT; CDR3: CASTHKKFGRSTEAFF
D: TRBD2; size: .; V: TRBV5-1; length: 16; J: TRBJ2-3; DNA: TGCGCCAGCAGCTTGGCCACTAGCGGGGGGACCGATACGCAGTATTTT; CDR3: CASSLATSGGTDTQYF